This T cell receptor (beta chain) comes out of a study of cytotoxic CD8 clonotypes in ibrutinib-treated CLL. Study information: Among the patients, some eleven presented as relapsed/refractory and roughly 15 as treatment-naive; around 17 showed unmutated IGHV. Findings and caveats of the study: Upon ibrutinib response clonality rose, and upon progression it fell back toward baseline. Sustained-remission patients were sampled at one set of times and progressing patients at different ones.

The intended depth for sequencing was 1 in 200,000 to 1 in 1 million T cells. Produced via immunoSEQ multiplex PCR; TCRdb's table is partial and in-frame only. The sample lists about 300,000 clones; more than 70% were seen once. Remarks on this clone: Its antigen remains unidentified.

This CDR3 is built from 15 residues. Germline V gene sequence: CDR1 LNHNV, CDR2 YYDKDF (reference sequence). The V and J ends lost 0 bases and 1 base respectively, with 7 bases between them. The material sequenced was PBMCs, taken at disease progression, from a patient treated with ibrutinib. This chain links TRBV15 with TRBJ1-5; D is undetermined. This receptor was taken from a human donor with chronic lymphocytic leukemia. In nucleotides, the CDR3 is TGTGCCACCAGCAGAGAGGGCAGGAGCAATCAGCCCCAGCATTTT. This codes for CATSREGRSNQPQHF.